Below are 25 T cell receptor beta chains sequenced from a single sample in a study of blood T cell repertoires in COVID-19. Data came from immunoSEQ multiplex PCR; TCRdb stores just in-frame clones and leaves some out. The profile shows over 200,000 clones, around 87% of them singletons. Source material: peripheral blood. These receptors were obtained from a woman aged 45 to 65 with acute or convalescent COVID-19.

The chain combines TRBV5-1 with TRBJ2-7, with D tentatively TRBD2 (6 bases). CDR3 length: 14 residues. Trimming shortened V by 0 bases and J by 0 bases, and 7 bases separated the two germline ends. From germline, CDR1 is SGHRS and CDR2 YFSETQ. The CDR3 DNA reads as TGCGCCAGCAGCTTGGTGGGACTCTCCTACGAGCAGTACTTC. It yields the protein CASSLVGLSYEQYF.

The gene calls are TRBV5-8 and TRBJ1-1, with a possible D match to TRBD1 (6 bases). Germline CDR1 reads SGHTS; CDR2 reads YDEGEE. The CDR3 has 16 amino acids. V lost 0 bases and J 0 bases, leaving 12 bases between the germline ends. The CDR3 sequence: CASSLAQGSMNTEAFF. The CDR3 DNA sequence: TGTGCCAGCAGCTTGGCCCAGGGGTCGATGAACACTGAAGCTTTCTTT.

The chain recombines TRBV10-3 with TRBJ1-6; D might be TRBD1 (5 bases). Germline loops: CDR1 ENHRY, CDR2 SYGVKD. The CDR3 contains 14 residues. The V and J ends lost 7 bases and 10 bases respectively, with 17 bases between them. The CDR3 DNA reads as TGTGCCATCAAACCCGACTCTGGGGGGTCACCCCTCCACTTT. It codes for CAIKPDSGGSPLHF.

The rearrangement joins TRBV5-1 to TRBJ2-3; 7 bases are shared with TRBD1. Trimming took 4 bases from V and 6 from J; bases not matched to a gene: 11. Germline loops: CDR1 SGHRS, CDR2 YFSETQ. CDR3 length: 15 amino acids. The CDR3 sequence: CASSKGQPPVDTQYF. In DNA, the CDR3 is TGCGCCAGCAGCAAGGGACAGCCCCCCGTGGATACGCAGTATTTT. The full variable domain, its missing parts supplied by reference TRBV5-1 and TRBJ2-3, is KAGVTQTPRYLIKTRGQQVTLSCSPISGHRSVSWYQQTPGQGLQFLFEYFSETQRNKGNFPGRFSGRQFSNSRSEMNVSTLELGDSALYLCASSKGQPPVDTQYFGPGTRLTVL.

The rearrangement joins TRBV5-1 to TRBJ2-5; D is perhaps TRBD1 (6 bases). Germline lookup yields CDR1 SGHRS and CDR2 YFSETQ. Between the trimmed V and J ends, which lost 4 bases and 3 bases, there was a span of 16 bases. The CDR3 has 15 amino acids. CDR3 sequence reads: CASSGRGYLEETQYF. The DNA for the CDR3 is TGCGCCAGCAGCGGCAGGGGTTACCTAGAAGAGACCCAGTACTTC.

The gene calls are TRBV2 and TRBJ1-3; no reliable D call. The CDR3 extends over 13 amino acids. Trimming removed 3 bases at V and 0 bases at J, with 3 bases between. Germline V gene data show CDR1 as SNHLY and CDR2 as FYNNEI. The CDR3 here is CASSEYSGNTIYF. The CDR3 coding sequence is TGTGCCAGCAGTGAGTACTCTGGAAACACCATATATTTT.

The chain is built from TRBV7-9 and TRBJ2-7, with 12 bases lining up with TRBD2. V trimming: 3 bases; J trimming: 2 bases; junction bases outside the gene matches: 8. CDR3 length: 17 amino acids. Germline CDR1 reads SEHNR; CDR2 reads FQNEAQ (reference sequence). The DNA of the CDR3 is TGTGCCAGCAGCTTTACCCGGACTAGCGGGACTACCTACGAGCAGTACTTC. Amino acid sequence: CASSFTRTSGTTYEQYF.

The chain recombines TRBV27 with TRBJ1-2; the match to TRBD1 covers 8 bases. Trimming took 6 bases from V and 7 from J; bases not matched to a gene: 7. This CDR3 spans 13 amino acids. Looked up from germline, CDR1 is MNHEY and CDR2 is SMNVEV (reference sequence). CDR3 in amino acids: CASRGQGLGGYTF. The CDR3 DNA follows: TGTGCCAGCAGAGGACAGGGCCTGGGTGGCTACACCTTC.

The rearrangement joins TRBV19 to TRBJ2-1; D not certain. The V end lost 10 bases, the J end lost 5 bases, and 21 bases lay between the germline ends. Germline assignment: CDR1 LNHDA and CDR2 SQIVND (reference sequence). This CDR3 has 15 amino acids. CDR3 coding DNA: TGTGCCACCGCCGAAACCCGGTTCCTCCACAATGAGCAGTTCTTC. It translates to CATAETRFLHNEQFF.

The chain carries TRBV2 and TRBJ2-3, with 9 bases fitting TRBD1. The CDR3 has 13 amino acids. Looked up from germline, CDR1 is SNHLY and CDR2 is FYNNEI. After removal of 6 bases from V and 6 bases from J, the junction contained 4 bases not matched to a gene. CDR3 region: CASRSDRGDTQYF. CDR3 sequence (DNA): TGTGCCAGCAGGTCGGACAGGGGCGATACGCAGTATTTT.

DNA for the CDR3: TGCGCCAGCAGCACCACCCCCAGGATTGGCAACGAGCAGTACTTC. Translation: CASSTTPRIGNEQYF. This chain links TRBV5-1 with TRBJ2-7; no clear D gene. This CDR3 spans 15 amino acids. Germline V gene sequence: CDR1 SGHRS, CDR2 YFSETQ. Trimming shortened V by 4 bases and J by 5 bases, and 19 bases separated the two germline ends. Full variable domain (missing parts from reference TRBV5-1 and TRBJ2-7): KAGVTQTPRYLIKTRGQQVTLSCSPISGHRSVSWYQQTPGQGLQFLFEYFSETQRNKGNFPGRFSGRQFSNSRSEMNVSTLELGDSALYLCASSTTPRIGNEQYFGPGTRLTVT.

The chain employs TRBV10-3 and TRBJ2-1; 10 bases line up with TRBD2. Germline V gene lookup returns CDR1 ENHRY and CDR2 SYGVKD. Trimming took 2 bases from V and 3 from J; bases not matched to a gene: 4. This CDR3 has 16 residues. This chain's CDR3 is CAISEHGLADYNEQFF. The DNA for the CDR3 is TGTGCCATCAGTGAGCACGGACTAGCGGACTACAATGAGCAGTTCTTC.

The chain carries TRBV6-5 and TRBJ2-7; 7 positions agree with TRBD2. Germline loops: CDR1 MNHEY, CDR2 SVGAGI. The J segment lost 4 bases and the V segment lost 7 bases, leaving 4 bases of the junction unmatched. This CDR3 has 12 residues. This CDR3 reads CASTSGMYEQYF. The DNA of the CDR3 is TGTGCCAGCACCAGCGGGATGTACGAGCAGTACTTC.

This clone has just a few counts. Distinct nucleotide sequences in the sample also encode this CDR3. V gene TRBV30 combines with J gene TRBJ1-5; D gene ambiguous. V lost 3 bases, J lost 0 bases, and 6 bases lay in between. The germline CDR1 and CDR2 sequences are GTSNPN and SVGIG (reference sequence). This CDR3 has 13 amino acids. The CDR3 coding sequence is TGTGCCTGGAGCGCAGGTAGCAATCAGCCCCAGCATTTT. It is translated as CAWSAGSNQPQHF.

V gene TRBV25-1 combines with J gene TRBJ1-1; possibly TRBD1 for D (5 bases). V lost 2 bases, J lost 4 bases, and 8 bases lay in between. The germline V gene encodes CDR1 MGHDK and CDR2 SYGVNS. The CDR3 contains 13 residues. CDR3 loop: CASSEQGTTEAFF. As DNA, the CDR3 is TGTGCCAGCAGTGAACAGGGTACCACTGAAGCTTTCTTT.

The CDR3 protein is CASSPWTSESTDTQYF. CDR3 coding DNA: TGCGCCAGCAGCCCTTGGACTAGCGAGAGCACAGATACGCAGTATTTT. The V and J genes are TRBV5-1 and TRBJ2-3; TRBD2 agrees at 9 bases. The CDR3 has 16 residues. Trimming cost V 4 bases and J 0 bases; bases outside gene matches: 6. CDR1 and CDR2 from the germline V gene are SGHRS and YFSETQ. The entire variable domain, with the rest obtained from reference TRBV5-1 and TRBJ2-3, is as follows: KAGVTQTPRYLIKTRGQQVTLSCSPISGHRSVSWYQQTPGQGLQFLFEYFSETQRNKGNFPGRFSGRQFSNSRSEMNVSTLELGDSALYLCASSPWTSESTDTQYFGPGTRLTVL.

V gene TRBV29-1 combines with J gene TRBJ2-7; 8 nucleotides line up with TRBD2. The CDR3 loop spans 15 amino acids. Germline CDR1 and CDR2: SQVTM and ANQGSEA. The junction had 12 bases not matched to a gene; V was cut back by 4 bases and J by 4 bases. In DNA, the CDR3 is TGCAGCGTTGCCGCCCTAGCGGGTGGAGGATACGAGCAGTACTTC. It yields the protein CSVAALAGGGYEQYF.

This chain connects TRBV3-1 (or the pseudogene TRBV3-2) to TRBJ2-5, with 7 bases lining up with TRBD1. Trimming cost V 1 base and J 5 bases; bases outside gene matches: 4. Germline-derived CDR1 and CDR2 are LGHDT and YNNKEL (reference sequence). The CDR3 is made up of 14 amino acids. The CDR3 loop is CASSQAQGLETQYF. The CDR3 region has the DNA TGTGCCAGCAGCCAAGCACAGGGGTTGGAGACCCAGTACTTC.

Concerning this clone: The same CDR3 also results from other DNA sequences found in this sample. The chain links TRBV7-2 to TRBJ2-7; 13 nucleotides align to TRBD2. The CDR3 is made up of 15 amino acids. The junction had 4 bases not matched to a gene; V was cut back by 5 bases and J by 3 bases. Germline V lookup: CDR1 SGHTA, CDR2 FQGNSA. DNA of the CDR3: TGTGCCAGCAGCCCTCGACTAGCGGGAGGCTACGAGCAGTACTTC. Its translation: CASSPRLAGGYEQYF.

This chain connects TRBV10-3 to TRBJ1-6; D unclear. The CDR3 contains 13 residues. Per the germline V gene, CDR1 is ENHRY and CDR2 is SYGVKD. V was trimmed by 10 bases and J by 6 bases, leaving 13 bases between them. The CDR3 spells CATQEEINSPLHF. The CDR3 coding sequence is TGTGCCACCCAAGAGGAGATTAATTCACCCCTCCACTTT.

V and J are TRBV19 and TRBJ2-2, with no clear D. The ends were cut back, 5 bases at V and 6 bases at J, with 13 bases in the middle. The CDR3 is 14 amino acids. The germline gives CDR1 LNHDA, CDR2 SQIVND (reference sequence). CDR3 DNA sequence: TGTGCCAGTAGTTGGCCAACCTCCCCCGGGGAGCTGTTTTTT. Translated: CASSWPTSPGELFF.

This chain uses TRBV7-2 with TRBJ2-7; D not certain. Looked up from germline, CDR1 is SGHTA and CDR2 is FQGNSA. The germline V and J ends were trimmed by 1 base and 5 bases, with 12 bases remaining between them. The CDR3 sequence is 14 residues long. The CDR3 DNA follows: TGTGCCAGCAGCTTAGACCGCGGCGGCGACGAGCAGTACTTC. Protein sequence: CASSLDRGGDEQYF.

The chain uses TRBV7-6 and TRBJ2-1; possibly TRBD2 for D (6 bases). The CDR3 is made up of 15 amino acids. The V gene lost 0 bases and the J gene lost 0 bases, with 6 bases spanning the gap. The germline V gene encodes CDR1 SGHVS and CDR2 FNYEAQ. The CDR3 DNA is TGTGCCAGCAGCTTAGCACTAGCCTCCTACAATGAGCAGTTCTTC. Translated, it gives CASSLALASYNEQFF.

The CDR3 nucleotides are TGTGCCAGCAGCAAAAAGGAGGGAGGCGGAACGAACACTGAAGCTTTCTTT. Translation: CASSKKEGGGTNTEAFF. The chain combines TRBV21-1 with TRBJ1-1. TRBV21-1 is a known pseudogene. CDR3 size: 17 residues.

A few counts support this clone. The chain has TRBV24-1 and TRBJ2-3; 8 nucleotides line up with TRBD1. In germline, CDR1 is KGHDR, CDR2 SFDVKD. The CDR3 is 17 amino acids. With V trimmed by 6 bases and J by 0 bases, 10 bases remained unmatched. The CDR3 spells CATSTPWAGGSTDTQYF. DNA of the CDR3: TGTGCCACCAGTACCCCTTGGGCAGGGGGCAGCACAGATACGCAGTATTTT.